The T cell receptor (beta chain) under discussion was sequenced for a study of blood T cell repertoires in COVID-19. The wider study: Specimens from acute and convalescent COVID-19 originated in the United States, Italy and Spain. In each case, the material was cDNA or gDNA derived from T cells, B-cell-depleted T cells, or PBMCs.

Per the original data handling: Amplified reference gene primers provided the basis for estimating nucleated cell counts. The data were produced by immunoSEQ multiplex PCR, yet TCRdb's version contains in-frame clones alone and is incomplete. That table furnishes V, J and clone size, whereas the DNA furnished D and trimming. The profile covers approximately 100,000 clones, with approximately 81% appearing a single time and roughly a tenth taken by the ten largest. Germline CDR1 is SGHAT and CDR2 is FQNNGV. This CDR3 is 15 amino acids long. V lost 1 base to trimming and J lost 5 bases; unmatched junction nucleotides: 4.

This chain uses TRBV11-2 with TRBJ1-2, with 10 positions matching TRBD1. This TCR derives from a woman aged 80 or over with acute or convalescent COVID-19. Sequencing input: peripheral blood. The CDR3 is CASSLGTGGGYGYTF. The CDR3 region has the DNA TGTGCCAGCAGCTTAGGGACAGGGGGAGGGTATGGCTACACCTTC.